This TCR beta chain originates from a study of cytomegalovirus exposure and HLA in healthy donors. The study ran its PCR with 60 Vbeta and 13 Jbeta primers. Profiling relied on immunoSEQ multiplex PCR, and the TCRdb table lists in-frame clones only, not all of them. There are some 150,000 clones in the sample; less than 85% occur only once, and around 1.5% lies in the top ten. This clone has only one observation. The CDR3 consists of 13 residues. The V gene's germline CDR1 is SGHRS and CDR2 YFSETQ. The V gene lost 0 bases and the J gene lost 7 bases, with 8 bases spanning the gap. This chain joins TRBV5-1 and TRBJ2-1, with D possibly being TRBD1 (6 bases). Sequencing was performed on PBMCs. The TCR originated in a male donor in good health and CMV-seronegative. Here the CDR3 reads CASSLGTANEQFF. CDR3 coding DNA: TGCGCCAGCAGCTTGGGGACAGCTAATGAGCAGTTCTTC.